The 22 T cell receptor beta chains presented below share a single source sample, sequenced in a study of regulatory T cells in long-lasting Graves disease. Building of the TCR beta libraries involved iRepertoire HTBI primers and Arm-PCR of CDR3 regions. MiXCR was run by TCRdb on the multiplex PCR reads, yielding one entry per CDR3 protein. Altogether about 620,000 distinct CDR3 sequences are present, approximately 15% being singletons, with the ten largest covering 15% to 20%. Time point reported: newly diagnosed GD, antithyroid drugs for less than 3 months. The authors made the TCR library using RNA they extracted from PBMCs. The same sample was also used in a study of T cells in Graves' hyperthyroidism and ophthalmopathy.

The sample was peripheral blood mononuclear cells (PBMCs), taken at new diagnosis, from a patient treated with antithyroid drugs. The origin of the receptors is a woman aged 25 to 45 with Graves disease.

This clonotype was counted only a few times. The rearrangement joins TRBV9 to TRBJ2-3; D is unclear. Trimming removed 0 bases at V and 0 bases at J, with 5 bases between. This CDR3 has 14 residues. Germline loops: CDR1 SGDLS, CDR2 YYNGEE. In DNA form, the CDR3 reads TGTGCCAGCAGCGTAGGACCGAGCACAGATACGCAGTATTTT. Protein sequence: CASSVGPSTDTQYF.

The chain carries TRBV7-6 and TRBJ2-1; 9 bases align to TRBD2. Germline V gene sequence: CDR1 SGHVS, CDR2 FNYEAQ. The CDR3 loop spans 14 amino acids. V dropped 5 bases and J dropped 5; count of bases not matched to a gene: 4. The CDR3 spells CASSPSGAHNEQFF. CDR3 bases: TGTGCCAGCAGCCCTAGCGGGGCTCACAATGAGCAGTTCTTC.

The chain employs TRBV6-2 or TRBV6-3 and TRBJ1-5, with 7 positions matching TRBD1. Unmatched junction bases numbered 15, after V lost 4 bases and J lost 0 bases. Germline CDR1 and CDR2: MNHEY and SVGEGT. The CDR3 sequence is 19 residues long. This CDR3 is CASSSFSAGGQYSNQPQHF. The CDR3 DNA reads TGTGCCAGCAGTTCTTTTAGCGCAGGGGGACAATATAGCAATCAGCCCCAGCATTTT.

The chain couples TRBV19 to TRBJ1-1; unclear D gene. The ends were cut back, 8 bases at V and 3 bases at J, with 13 bases in the middle. The germline gives CDR1 LNHDA, CDR2 SQIVND (reference sequence). The CDR3 has 13 amino acids. As DNA, the CDR3 is TGTGCCAGTTCGGACCGTTTGGACACTGAAGCTTTCTTT. Its protein is CASSDRLDTEAFF.

This clonotype was seen repeatedly, ten times or more. The chain recombines TRBV14 with TRBJ1-1; possibly TRBD1 for D (5 bases). Trimming removed 6 bases from V and 8 bases from J, with 16 bases in between. The CDR3 sequence is 13 residues long. Germline CDR1 SGHDN, CDR2 FVKESK. The CDR3 spells CASRPIGVAEAFF. CDR3 DNA sequence: TGTGCCAGCAGACCAATAGGGGTAGCGGAAGCTTTCTTT.

This clonotype was observed a handful of times. The chain carries TRBV7-2 and TRBJ1-4; a possible D gene is TRBD1 (6 bases). CDR3 length: 16 amino acids. CDR1 and CDR2 (germline): SGHTA, FQGNSA. V gave up 0 bases and J gave up 8 bases, with 16 bases separating them. The CDR3: CASSLAGGGVREKLFF. CDR3 DNA sequence: TGTGCCAGCAGCTTAGCGGGGGGGGGCGTCAGGGAAAAACTGTTTTTT. The full variable domain, rest sourced from reference TRBV7-2 and TRBJ1-4, is GAGVSQSPSNKVTEKGKDVELRCDPISGHTALYWYRQSLGQGLEFLIYFQGNSAPDKSGLPSDRFSAERTGGSVSTLTIQRTQQEDSAVYLCASSLAGGGVREKLFFGSGTQLSVL.

A remark on this clonotype: One end of the junction does not line up with germline, which may come from a read error. The DNA for the CDR3 is TGTGCCAGCAGCTTAGGGGGGAATGAGCAGTCCTTC. This encodes CASSLGGNEQSF. V gene TRBV7-8 combines with J gene TRBJ2-1; D possibly matches TRBD1 or TRBD2 (5 bases each). The CDR3 contains 12 residues. Germline CDR1 reads SGHVS; CDR2 reads FQNEAQ.

This clonotype was picked up many times. The chain recombines TRBV7-2 with TRBJ1-3; 8 positions match TRBD1. This CDR3 has 14 amino acids. Per germline, CDR1 SGHTA and CDR2 FQGNSA. J gave up 7 bases and V 4 bases, and 6 bases lay outside the gene matches. The CDR3 is CASSSRTGSNTIYF. The CDR3 coding sequence is TGTGCCAGCAGCTCACGGACAGGGTCGAACACCATATATTTT.

This clonotype showed up many times. The chain uses TRBV27 and TRBJ1-4; the D is unclear. The V end was cut by 6 bases, the J end by 7 bases, with 18 bases between. The CDR3 totals 15 residues. In germline, CDR1 is MNHEY, CDR2 SMNVEV (reference sequence). This CDR3 reads CASSLAGVRVEKLFF. The DNA for the CDR3 is TGTGCCAGCAGCCTTGCCGGAGTACGAGTTGAAAAACTGTTTTTT.

This clonotype occurred many times. The chain employs TRBV20-1 and TRBJ1-1; D ambiguous. V lost 2 bases, J lost 4 bases, and 11 bases lay in between. CDR1 is DFQATT, CDR2 SNEGSKA, per germline (reference sequence). The CDR3 is 13 residues long. The CDR3 DNA is TGCAGTGCTAGAATAGGGCCGGGCACTGAAGCTTTCTTT. Its translation is CSARIGPGTEAFF.

This clonotype was seen at least ten times. This sequence joins TRBV7-2 and TRBJ1-4, with a tentative D call TRBD1 (6 bases). This CDR3 is 15 amino acids long. Germline CDR1 reads SGHTA; CDR2 reads FQGNSA. Trimming removed 5 bases from V and 8 bases from J, with 18 bases in between. In nucleotides, the CDR3 is TGTGCCAGCAGCGGGGGGACACAACTACGGGAAAAACTGTTTTTT. Its translation is CASSGGTQLREKLFF.

With regard to this clonotype: A read error is possible here, since a much larger clone lies one base away. The rearrangement links TRBV28 to TRBJ2-1; 12 nucleotides match TRBD2. CDR3 length: 19 residues. Germline CDR1 MDHEN, CDR2 SYDVKM. In nucleotides, the CDR3 is TGTGCCGGCAGTTTAGGCCTAGCGGGAGGGACGACCTTATACAATGAGCAGTTCTTC. Translating gives CAGSLGLAGGTTLYNEQFF.

The chain employs TRBV5-1 and TRBJ2-2; TRBD2 matches 11 bases. The J segment lost 5 bases and the V segment lost 0 bases, leaving 3 bases of the junction unmatched. This CDR3 is built from 16 residues. Germline loops: CDR1 SGHRS, CDR2 YFSETQ. The chain's CDR3 is CASSLVLAGVTGELFF. DNA of the CDR3: TGCGCCAGCAGCTTGGTACTAGCGGGAGTGACCGGGGAGCTGTTTTTT.

This clonotype was picked up many times. This chain uses TRBV12-3 or TRBV12-4 with TRBJ2-2; 11 nucleotides agree with TRBD2. After removal of 5 bases from V and 3 bases from J, the junction contained 11 bases not matched to a gene. CDR3 length equals 18 residues. The CDR3 coding sequence is TGTGCCAGCAGTCTACCTTCTAGCGGGAGGCAGGACACCGGGGAGCTGTTTTTT. Translating gives CASSLPSSGRQDTGELFF.

This clonotype was found a few times. This chain joins TRBV2 and TRBJ2-1; TRBD2 matches at 13 bases. V shed 4 bases and J 9 bases; nucleotides not matched to a gene: 3. The CDR3 sequence is 14 residues long. Germline assignment: CDR1 SNHLY and CDR2 FYNNEI. CDR3 amino acids: CASSGLAGGGEQFF. The CDR3 region has the DNA TGTGCCAGCAGTGGACTAGCGGGAGGAGGTGAGCAGTTCTTC. The full variable domain, with the rest looked up from reference TRBV2 and TRBJ2-1, is EPEVTQTPSHQVTQMGQEVILRCVPISNHLYFYWYRQILGQKVEFLVSFYNNEISEKSEIFDDQFSVERPDGSNFTLKIRSTKLEDSAMYFCASSGLAGGGEQFFGPGTRLTVL.

In this sample, this clonotype turned up many times. V is TRBV12-3 or TRBV12-4 and J is TRBJ2-7; D is uncertain. V was trimmed by 8 bases and J by 3 bases, leaving 8 bases between them. The CDR3 runs 11 residues. The CDR3 bases are TGTGCCAGCGGGTGGGGCTACGAGCAGTACTTC. This encodes CASGWGYEQYF.

This clonotype has more than one count but fewer than ten. The chain is built from TRBV12-3 or TRBV12-4 and TRBJ2-2, with 10 bases identical to TRBD1. Trimming removed 5 bases from V and 6 bases from J; junction bases left unmatched: 6. The CDR3 is 15 residues long. The CDR3 DNA reads as TGTGCCAGCAGTCCGGGACAGGGGACCCCCGGGGAGCTGTTTTTT. This sequence encodes CASSPGQGTPGELFF.

In the case of this clonotype: A read error may be the cause here, since a much bigger clone is one base away. The chain links TRBV28 to TRBJ2-5, with 12 bases that match TRBD1. The CDR3 has 16 residues. Per germline, CDR1 MDHEN and CDR2 SYDVKM. The DNA of the CDR3 is TGTGCCAGCAGTTTCTCCGGGACAGGGGGCCGAGAGACCCCGTACTTC. Protein: CASSFSGTGGRETPYF.

On this clonotype: One end of the junction does not line up with germline, which may come from a read error. V usage is TRBV11-2 and J usage is TRBJ2-6; 7 positions agree with TRBD1. The CDR3 extends over 15 amino acids. Germline loops: CDR1 SGHAT, CDR2 FQNNGV. CDR3 amino acids: CASSSGTAGANVLTF. The DNA of the CDR3 is TGCGCCAGCAGCTCGGGGACAGCTGGGGCCAACGTCCTGACTTTC.

This clonotype appeared a few times. The chain carries TRBV9 and TRBJ2-5; 8 positions match TRBD2. J lost 4 bases, V lost 4 bases, and 12 bases had no gene match. CDR1 and CDR2 (germline): SGDLS, YYNGEE. The CDR3 consists of 16 residues. The chain's CDR3 is CASSLSGGALGETQYF. CDR3 sequence (DNA): TGTGCCAGCAGCCTATCCGGGGGGGCGCTGGGAGAGACCCAGTACTTC. Using reference TRBV9 and TRBJ2-5 for the parts outside the CDR3, the full variable domain is DSGVTQTPKHLITATGQRVTLRCSPRSGDLSVYWYQQSLDQGLQFLIQYYNGEERAKGNILERFSAQQFPDLHSELNLSSLELGDSALYFCASSLSGGALGETQYFGPGTRLLVL.

This clonotype has a count of ten or more. The rearrangement joins TRBV2 to TRBJ1-4; tentatively, D is TRBD1 (5 bases). The CDR3 length is 13 residues. Germline CDR1 SNHLY, CDR2 FYNNEI. V was pared by 6 bases and J by 7 bases, with 12 bases between. The CDR3 reads CASRRDVGEKLFF. CDR3 nucleotide sequence: TGTGCCAGCAGAAGGGACGTAGGTGAAAAACTGTTTTTT.

This clonotype has ten or more counts. The CDR3 spells CASSSPWASEQYF. The CDR3 DNA is TGTGCCAGCAGCTCCCCCTGGGCGTCCGAGCAGTACTTC. The chain combines TRBV11-2 with TRBJ2-7; no firm D call. There are 13 residues in the CDR3. The V end lost 4 bases, the J end lost 6 bases, and 13 bases lay between the germline ends. Germline V CDR1 and CDR2: SGHAT, FQNNGV. Full variable domain (rest looked up from reference TRBV11-2 and TRBJ2-7): EAGVAQSPRYKIIEKRQSVAFWCNPISGHATLYWYQQILGQGPKLLIQFQNNGVVDDSQLPKDRFSAERLKGVDSTLKIQPAKLEDSAVYLCASSSPWASEQYFGPGTRLTVT.